This T cell receptor (beta chain) appears in the sequencing data of a study of blood T cell repertoires in COVID-19. About the study: Collection of acute and convalescent COVID-19 samples took place in the United States, Italy and Spain. T cells, B-cell-depleted T cells, or PBMCs supplied cDNA or gDNA.

The ends lost 6 bases at V and 0 bases at J; junction bases unmatched: 8. The germline gives CDR1 MDHEN, CDR2 SYDVKM. CDR3 size: 17 residues. Original handling: Researchers report that nucleated cell counts were estimated from reference gene primer amplification. Here immunoSEQ multiplex PCR was the method, and the copy in TCRdb shows in-frame clones only, minus some. V and J calls plus clone size are reproduced from that table; the DNA served to infer D and trimming. Of roughly 250,000 clones listed, roughly 80% are singletons. The chain uses TRBV28 and TRBJ2-7, with 13 bases matching TRBD2. This TCR was recovered from a man aged 50 to 60 with active or convalescent COVID-19. Sequencing input: peripheral blood. CDR3 sequence reads: CASRPGTSGELSYEQYF. CDR3 sequence (DNA): TGTGCCAGCAGGCCCGGGACTAGCGGGGAACTCTCCTACGAGCAGTACTTC.